These T cell receptor beta chains were read from a single sample in a study of shared T cell receptors in the human thymus. Clones were sequenced by immunoSEQ multiplex PCR, and TCRdb holds only the in-frame ones, with some missing. This sample has hundreds of thousands of clones, with approximately 87% found just once. In addition, the sample was reused for a study of human thymus T cells.

Sample: thymocytes. The receptors here all came from a boy younger than two with a congenital heart defect. Both conserved end residues are part of each CDR3. D genes are given only for firm matches. The listing skips clone size in some rows; elsewhere it reads once, few, many or a size class.

size	V	D	J	CDR3	DNA
.	TRBV6-6	TRBD1	TRBJ2-7	CASSYSTGVGEQYF	TGTGCCAGCAGTTACTCTACAGGGGTGGGAGAGCAGTACTTC
.	TRBV14	TRBD2	TRBJ2-1	CASSQETSGRIEQFF	TGTGCCAGCAGCCAAGAGACTAGCGGGAGAATTGAGCAGTTCTTC
.	TRBV29-1	.	TRBJ1-5	CSVGGTNQPQHF	TGCAGCGTGGGTGGGACTAATCAGCCCCAGCATTTT
.	TRBV4-1	TRBD1	TRBJ2-1	CASSQSGTGNNEQFF	TGCGCCAGCAGCCAGTCCGGGACAGGGAACAATGAGCAGTTCTTC
.	TRBV5-1	.	TRBJ1-1	CASSSSRRGKNTEAFF	TGCGCCAGCAGCTCCTCCAGGAGGGGTAAGAACACTGAAGCTTTCTTT
once	TRBV15	.	TRBJ1-6	CATSRDEGTISRSPLHF	TGTGCCACCAGCAGAGATGAAGGGACAATTAGCCGTTCACCCCTCCACTTT
.	TRBV9	TRBD1	TRBJ2-1	CASSPRDSSYNEQFF	TGTGCCAGCAGCCCCCGGGACAGTTCCTACAATGAGCAGTTCTTC
.	TRBV10-2	.	TRBJ1-2	CASSERGFLANYGYTF	TGCGCCAGCAGTGAGAGGGGGTTCCTAGCTAACTATGGCTACACCTTC
.	TRBV11-2	.	TRBJ1-1	CASSFLSDANPGVHTEAFF	TGTGCCAGCAGCTTTCTCTCTGACGCTAATCCGGGAGTCCACACTGAAGCTTTCTTT
.	TRBV4-1	TRBD1	TRBJ1-1	CASSQDWFRQGTDTEAFF	TGCGCCAGCAGCCAAGATTGGTTCCGACAGGGGACCGACACTGAAGCTTTCTTT
.	TRBV29-1	.	TRBJ1-1	CSVPGRKRPRYTEAFF	TGCAGCGTTCCTGGACGAAAGCGGCCCCGGTACACTGAAGCTTTCTTT
.	TRBV14	.	TRBJ1-1	CASSPRQGKVANTEAFF	TGTGCCAGCAGCCCAAGGCAGGGGAAGGTAGCGAACACTGAAGCTTTCTTT
.	TRBV4-1	.	TRBJ1-4	CASSQPATNEKLFF	TGCGCCAGCAGCCAACCAGCAACTAATGAAAAACTGTTTTTT
.	TRBV6-5	.	TRBJ1-5	CASRLTGCSNQPQHF	TGTGCCAGCAGGTTGACAGGCTGTAGCAATCAGCCCCAGCATTTT
.	TRBV6-5	TRBD1	TRBJ2-7	CASSYGTAYAYEQYF	TGTGCCAGCAGTTACGGGACAGCCTATGCCTACGAGCAGTACTTC
.	TRBV4-3	TRBD1	TRBJ2-3	CASGQGIYRGLDTQYF	TGCGCCAGCGGCCAAGGGATTTACAGGGGATTAGATACGCAGTATTTT
.	TRBV2	TRBD1	TRBJ2-7	CASSVSSGTGVYEQYF	TGTGCCAGCAGTGTCTCCTCCGGGACAGGGGTCTACGAGCAGTACTTC
.	TRBV6-6	.	TRBJ1-1	CASWARGPNTEAFF	TGTGCCAGCTGGGCGAGAGGGCCGAACACTGAAGCTTTCTTT
.	TRBV5-5	TRBD2	TRBJ2-5	CASSLVSGPTSGGAETQYF	TGTGCCAGCAGCTTGGTCTCCGGACCTACTAGCGGGGGGGCAGAGACCCAGTACTTC
.	TRBV28	TRBD2	TRBJ2-1	CASSLRLAGGPNEQFF	TGTGCCAGCAGTCTCAGATTAGCGGGGGGCCCAAATGAGCAGTTCTTC
.	TRBV9	TRBD2	TRBJ2-3	CASSGTSVTSTDTQYF	TGTGCCAGCAGCGGAACTAGCGTTACTAGCACAGATACGCAGTATTTT
.	TRBV11-2	TRBD1	TRBJ1-4	CASSLDRRDRGEKLFF	TGTGCCAGCAGCTTAGATCGCCGGGACAGGGGTGAAAAACTGTTTTTT
.	TRBV7-2	.	TRBJ1-1	CASSPGRVNTEAFF	TGTGCCAGCAGCCCGGGGAGGGTGAACACTGAAGCTTTCTTT
.	TRBV6-5	.	TRBJ2-7	CASSSRTAAYEQYF	TGTGCCAGCAGTTCCAGGACAGCGGCCTACGAGCAGTACTTC
.	TRBV28	.	TRBJ1-4	CASSPLMAGNEKLFF	TGTGCCAGCAGCCCCCTGATGGCAGGGAATGAAAAACTGTTTTTT
few	TRBV29-1	TRBD1	TRBJ1-1	CSVELVRDRVNTEAFF	TGCAGCGTTGAATTGGTCCGGGACAGGGTGAACACTGAAGCTTTCTTT
.	TRBV4-3	TRBD1	TRBJ1-2	CASSQERDREGGYTF	TGCGCCAGCAGCCAGGAAAGGGACAGGGAGGGCGGCTACACCTTC